The 12 T cell receptor beta chains presented below share a single source sample, sequenced in a study of PD-1 and CTLA-4 blockade in melanoma. Data came from immunoSEQ multiplex PCR; TCRdb stores just in-frame clones and leaves some out. Among 16,000 or so clones, roughly 73% were seen once, and the ten largest hold about 16%. Sequences were derived from CD8+ T cells from peripheral blood, sampled before anti-PD-1 treatment. These receptors were obtained from a human donor with melanoma.

CDR3 nucleotide sequence: TGCAGCGTGCTGGGACTAGCGGGAGCATTGGATAATGAGCAGTTCTTC. Translation: CSVLGLAGALDNEQFF. The rearrangement links TRBV29-1 to TRBJ2-1; 14 bases fit TRBD2. Germline CDR1 and CDR2: SQVTM and ANQGSEA. The V segment lost 6 bases and the J segment 7 bases; nucleotides outside the gene matches: 11. This CDR3 comprises 16 residues.

In this sample, this clone turned up a few times. The chain uses TRBV6-5 and TRBJ1-3; D not certain. CDR3 length: 14 residues. From germline, CDR1 is MNHEY and CDR2 SVGAGI. V dropped 0 bases and J dropped 4 bases, with 7 bases sitting between them. DNA for the CDR3: TGTGCCAGCAGTTACTCGATTGGAGGAAACACCATATATTTT. Residues: CASSYSIGGNTIYF.

This chain connects TRBV27 to TRBJ1-5; TRBD1 matches 10 bases. CDR3 length: 16 residues. With V trimmed by 8 bases and J by 5 bases, 12 bases remained unmatched. Looked up from germline, CDR1 is MNHEY and CDR2 is SMNVEV (reference sequence). Written as DNA, the CDR3 is TGTGCCAGCGGTTCGGGACAGGGGACGGCGTATCAGCCCCAGCATTTT. Translating it yields CASGSGQGTAYQPQHF.

V gene TRBV4-1 combines with J gene TRBJ2-1, with 10 bases fitting TRBD2. CDR1 MGHRA and CDR2 YSYEKL come from the germline V gene. The CDR3 sequence is 17 residues long. The V segment lost 0 bases and the J segment 7 bases; nucleotides outside the gene matches: 9. CDR3 DNA sequence: TGCGCCAGCAGCCAAGACCCCCCTAGCGGGAGTCGGAATGAGCAGTTCTTC. Amino acids: CASSQDPPSGSRNEQFF.

V gene TRBV5-5 combines with J gene TRBJ1-4; D gene ambiguous. CDR3 size: 14 residues. V was clipped by 3 bases and J by 5 bases, with 11 bases between them. The germline V gene encodes CDR1 SGHKS and CDR2 YYEKEE (reference sequence). Here the CDR3 reads CASSSEGRNEKLFF. The DNA for the CDR3 is TGTGCCAGCAGCTCCGAGGGAAGGAATGAAAAACTGTTTTTT.

The V gene is TRBV28, the J gene TRBJ2-5; D might be TRBD1 (6 bases). V lost 6 bases and J lost 0, with 20 bases in between. Germline values: CDR1 MDHEN, CDR2 SYDVKM. The CDR3 has 17 residues. CDR3 DNA sequence: TGTGCCAGCAGCGATCCTGACGTTGGGGGCTACCAAGAGACCCAGTACTTC. Amino acid sequence: CASSDPDVGGYQETQYF.

V gene TRBV25-1 combines with J gene TRBJ2-7; D might be TRBD2 (7 bases). V gave up 2 bases and J gave up 5 bases, with 13 bases separating them. CDR3 size: 14 residues. The germline gives CDR1 MGHDK, CDR2 SYGVNS. CDR3: CASSEPGGRNEQYF. The CDR3 DNA reads TGTGCCAGCAGTGAACCCGGGGGGCGAAACGAGCAGTACTTC.

This chain joins TRBV2 and TRBJ2-7; 8 bases are a match to TRBD1. Germline CDR1 SNHLY, CDR2 FYNNEI. The CDR3 totals 13 residues. Trimming cost V 5 bases and J 3 bases; bases outside gene matches: 3. CDR3 DNA: TGTGCCAGCAGTACGACAGGGGACTACGAGCAGTACTTC. As protein: CASSTTGDYEQYF.

This clone has only one observation. The V gene is TRBV13, the J gene TRBJ1-1, with 10 nucleotides matching TRBD1. V was clipped by 5 bases and J by 3 bases; unmatched bases: 9. The CDR3 is 16 residues long. In germline, CDR1 is PRHDT, CDR2 FYEKMQ (reference sequence). DNA for the CDR3: TGTGCCAGCAGCACTCGACAGGGGGCCGACGACACTGAAGCTTTCTTT. Translating it yields CASSTRQGADDTEAFF. The full variable domain, with the rest looked up from reference TRBV13 and TRBJ1-1, is AAGVIQSPRHLIKEKRETATLKCYPIPRHDTVYWYQQGPGQDPQFLISFYEKMQSDKGSIPDRFSAQQFSDYHSELNMSSLELGDSALYFCASSTRQGADDTEAFFGQGTRLTVV.

The V call is TRBV5-6, the J call TRBJ1-1, with 7 bases fitting TRBD1. The germline V gene encodes CDR1 SGHDT and CDR2 YYEEEE. After removal of 0 bases from V and 6 bases from J, the junction contained 5 bases not matched to a gene. The CDR3 has 14 residues. The CDR3 loop is CASSLAYRGAEAFF. For the CDR3, the DNA is TGTGCCAGCAGCTTGGCGTACAGGGGAGCTGAAGCTTTCTTT.

The chain carries TRBV24-1 and TRBJ2-1, with 10 bases aligning to TRBD2. The V gene end was trimmed by 7 bases and the J gene end by 3 bases; junction bases not matched to a gene: 5. Germline CDR1 is KGHDR and CDR2 is SFDVKD. The CDR3 is made up of 15 amino acids. CDR3 nucleotides: TGTGCCACCAGGGCCGGGACTAGCGACTACAATGAGCAGTTCTTC. It codes for CATRAGTSDYNEQFF.

The chain combines TRBV29-1 with TRBJ1-1; D possibly corresponds to TRBD1 (6 bases). Trimming shortened V by 1 base and J by 10 bases, and 10 bases separated the two germline ends. Germline V gene data show CDR1 as SQVTM and CDR2 as ANQGSEA. The CDR3 extends over 11 amino acids. CDR3 region: CSVEGGQIAFF. Here the CDR3 DNA reads TGCAGCGTTGAAGGGGGGCAGATAGCTTTCTTT.